This TCR beta chain was obtained from a study of T cell responses to AZD1222 COVID-19 vaccine. The study, taken as a whole, reports: Reportedly, nearly half the spike-specific TCRs target unmutated variant regions. Donors, mostly white British, included more females; clonal diversity was possibly underestimated.

Sequenced by immunoSEQ multiplex PCR; TCRdb stores in-frame clones only, minus some. The sample records 80,000 to 100,000 clones, around nine tenths being singletons. CDR3 length: 16 residues. Germline assignment: CDR1 SGDLS and CDR2 YYNGEE. Trimming removed 3 bases at V and 5 bases at J, with 17 bases between. With regard to this clone: What it binds is unknown.

This clonotype was obtained from an adult who received the AZD1222 COVID-19 vaccine. The chain links TRBV9 to TRBJ1-4; D remains ambiguous. This specimen was peripheral blood, taken 28 days after the second AZD1222 dose. The DNA for the CDR3 is TGTGCCAGCAGCGCTCGACCCCTCCAAGGGAATGAAAAACTGTTTTTT. Residues: CASSARPLQGNEKLFF.